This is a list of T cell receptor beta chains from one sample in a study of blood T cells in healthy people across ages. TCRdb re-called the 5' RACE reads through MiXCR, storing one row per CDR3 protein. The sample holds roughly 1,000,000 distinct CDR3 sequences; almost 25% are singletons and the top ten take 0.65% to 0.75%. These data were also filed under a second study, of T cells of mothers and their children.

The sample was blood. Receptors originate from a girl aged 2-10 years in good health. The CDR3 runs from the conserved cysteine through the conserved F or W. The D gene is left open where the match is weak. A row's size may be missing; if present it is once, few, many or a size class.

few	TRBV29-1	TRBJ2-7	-	TGCAGCGTTGAAGACCCCCCGGCCGAGCAGTACTTC	CSVEDPPAEQYF
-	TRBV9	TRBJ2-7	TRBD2	TGTGCCAGCAGCAGACTAGCGGGAGTCCACGAGCAGTACTTC	CASSRLAGVHEQYF
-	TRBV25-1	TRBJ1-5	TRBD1	TGTGCCAGCAGGGGTACAGGGGGCGAACAGCCCCAGCATTTT	CASRGTGGEQPQHF
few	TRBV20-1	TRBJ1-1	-	TGCAGTGCCCCGGGGGGCCTCATCCGAGGCACTGAAGCTTTCTTT	CSAPGGLIRGTEAFF
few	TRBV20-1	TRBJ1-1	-	TGCAGTCTCGGCCCGGGACTCGAAGCCACTGAAGCTTTCTTT	CSLGPGLEATEAFF
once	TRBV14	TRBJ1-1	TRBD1	TGTGCCAGCAGCCAGACAGGGGGCGATTGGACTGAAGCTTTCTTT	CASSQTGGDWTEAFF
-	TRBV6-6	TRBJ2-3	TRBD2	TGTGCCAGCAGGGGGACTAGCGGAATACTCACAGATACGCAGTATTTT	CASRGTSGILTDTQYF
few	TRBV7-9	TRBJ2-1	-	TGTGCCAGCAGCTTAGTGTACGATGAGCAGTTCTTC	CASSLVYDEQFF
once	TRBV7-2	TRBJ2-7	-	TGTGCCAGCAGCTTAGGGTCGGGATACTCCTACGAGCAGTACTTC	CASSLGSGYSYEQYF
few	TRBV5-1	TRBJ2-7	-	TGCGCCAGCAGCTTGGACGGGTTCTCCCACGAGCAGTACTTC	CASSLDGFSHEQYF
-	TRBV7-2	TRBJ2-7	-	TGTGCCAGCAGCAACAGTGTCTACAACGAGCAGTACTTC	CASSNSVYNEQYF
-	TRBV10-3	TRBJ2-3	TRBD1	TGTGCCATCAGTGAGGAGAGGGGGCTCACAGATACGCAGTATTTT	CAISEERGLTDTQYF
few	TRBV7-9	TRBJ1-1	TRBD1	TGTGCCAGCAGCTTTGGGACAGGTCTCCGAACTGAAGCTTTCTTT	CASSFGTGLRTEAFF
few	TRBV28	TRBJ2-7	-	TGTGCCAGCAGTTTACCCCGGGGAGAGCAGTACTTC	CASSLPRGEQYF
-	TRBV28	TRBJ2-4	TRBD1	TGTGCCAGCAGTTTCACAGGGGTTACAGCCAAAAACATTCAGTACTTC	CASSFTGVTAKNIQYF
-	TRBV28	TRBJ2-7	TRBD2	TGTGCCAGCAGCCTAGACCTATTACTAGCGGGGAACTACGAGCAGTACTTC	CASSLDLLLAGNYEQYF
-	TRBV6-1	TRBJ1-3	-	TGTGCCAGCAGAGGAAACAGGGCAGAAACTGGAAACACCATATATTTT	CASRGNRAETGNTIYF
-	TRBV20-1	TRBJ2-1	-	TGCAGTTTGTCGGAAAGCTACAATGAGCAGTTCTTC	CSLSESYNEQFF
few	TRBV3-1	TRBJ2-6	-	TGTGCCAGCAGCCCCCGGTCTCCTGGGGCCAACGTCCTGACTTTC	CASSPRSPGANVLTF
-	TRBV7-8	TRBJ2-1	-	TGTGCCAGCAGCTTACTTTTTGGGGAACCCGACAATGAGCAGTTCTTC	CASSLLFGEPDNEQFF